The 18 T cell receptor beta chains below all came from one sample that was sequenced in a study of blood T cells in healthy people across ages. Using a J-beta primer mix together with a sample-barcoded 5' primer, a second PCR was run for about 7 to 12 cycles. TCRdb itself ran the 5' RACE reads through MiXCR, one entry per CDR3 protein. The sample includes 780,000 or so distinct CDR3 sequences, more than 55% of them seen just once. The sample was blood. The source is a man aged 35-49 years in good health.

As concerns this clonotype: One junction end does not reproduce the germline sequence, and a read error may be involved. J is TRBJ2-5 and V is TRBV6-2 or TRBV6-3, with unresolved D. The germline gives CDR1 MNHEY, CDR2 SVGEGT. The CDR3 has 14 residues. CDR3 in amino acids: CTSSEKTLQETQYF. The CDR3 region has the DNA TGTACCAGCAGTGAAAAAACCCTTCAAGAGACCCAGTACTTC.

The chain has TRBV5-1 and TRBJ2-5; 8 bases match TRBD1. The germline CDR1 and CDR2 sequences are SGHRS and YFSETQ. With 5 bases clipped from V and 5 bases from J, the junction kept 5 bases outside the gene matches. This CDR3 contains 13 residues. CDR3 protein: CASRWTGYETQYF. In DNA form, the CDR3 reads TGCGCCAGCAGATGGACAGGGTATGAGACCCAGTACTTC.

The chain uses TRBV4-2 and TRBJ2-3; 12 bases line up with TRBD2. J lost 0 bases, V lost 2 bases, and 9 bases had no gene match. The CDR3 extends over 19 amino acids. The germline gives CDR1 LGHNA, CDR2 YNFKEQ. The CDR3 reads CASSQKETSGRTSTDTQYF. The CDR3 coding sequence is TGTGCCAGCAGCCAAAAAGAAACTAGCGGGAGGACTAGCACAGATACGCAGTATTTT.

The DNA of the CDR3 is TGTGCCAGCAGTTTAGCTGGGACGGAGGTTATGAACACTGAAGCTTTCTTT. It specifies CASSLAGTEVMNTEAFF. The chain has TRBV12-3 or TRBV12-4 and TRBJ1-1; maybe TRBD1 (5 bases). The CDR3 runs to 17 residues. The germline V and J ends were trimmed by 0 bases and 0 bases, with 14 bases remaining between them.

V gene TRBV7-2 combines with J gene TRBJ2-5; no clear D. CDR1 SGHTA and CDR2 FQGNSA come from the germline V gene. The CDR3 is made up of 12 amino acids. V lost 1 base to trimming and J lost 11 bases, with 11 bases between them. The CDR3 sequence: CASSLVVHEQYF. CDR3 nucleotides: TGTGCCAGCAGCTTAGTCGTCCATGAGCAGTACTTC.

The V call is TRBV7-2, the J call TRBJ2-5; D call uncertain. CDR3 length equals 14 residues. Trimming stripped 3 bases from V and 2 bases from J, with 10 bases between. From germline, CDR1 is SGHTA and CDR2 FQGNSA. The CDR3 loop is CASSLFREQETQYF. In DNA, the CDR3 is TGTGCCAGCAGCTTGTTCAGAGAACAAGAGACCCAGTACTTC.

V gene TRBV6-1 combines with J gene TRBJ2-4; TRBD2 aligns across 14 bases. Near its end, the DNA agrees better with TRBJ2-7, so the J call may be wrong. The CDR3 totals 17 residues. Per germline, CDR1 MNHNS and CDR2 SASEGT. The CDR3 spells CASSTGTSGGSRGEQYF. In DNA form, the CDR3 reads TGTGCCAGCAGCACCGGGACTAGCGGGGGTAGTAGGGGCGAGCAGTACTTC.

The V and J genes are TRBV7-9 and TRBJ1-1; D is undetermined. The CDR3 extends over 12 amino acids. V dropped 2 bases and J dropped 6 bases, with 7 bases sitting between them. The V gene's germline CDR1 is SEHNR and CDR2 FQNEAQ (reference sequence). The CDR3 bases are TGTGCCAGCAGCTTACGCGAGGCTGAAGCTTTCTTT. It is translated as CASSLREAEAFF.

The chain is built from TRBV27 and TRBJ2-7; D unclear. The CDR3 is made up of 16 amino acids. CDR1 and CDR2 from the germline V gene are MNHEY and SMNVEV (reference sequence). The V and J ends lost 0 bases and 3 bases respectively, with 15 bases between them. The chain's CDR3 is CASSLSGNLGIYEQYF. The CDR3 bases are TGTGCCAGCAGTTTATCAGGTAATCTAGGAATCTACGAGCAGTACTTC.

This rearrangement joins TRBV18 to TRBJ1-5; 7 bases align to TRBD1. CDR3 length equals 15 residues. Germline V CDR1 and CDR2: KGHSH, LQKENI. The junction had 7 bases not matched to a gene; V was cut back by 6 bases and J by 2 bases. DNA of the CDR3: TGTGCCAGCTCGCAGGGGGGACAGCGCAATCAGCCCCAGCATTTT. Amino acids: CASSQGGQRNQPQHF.

This CDR3 is CSARTPSGGAKNIQYF. The CDR3 nucleotides read TGCAGTGCTAGAACCCCTAGCGGGGGGGCCAAAAACATTCAGTACTTC. The chain is built from TRBV20-1 and TRBJ2-4; 11 bases agree with TRBD2. CDR3 length: 16 amino acids. With 2 bases clipped from V and 1 base from J, the junction kept 4 bases outside the gene matches. Per the germline V gene, CDR1 is DFQATT and CDR2 is SNEGSKA (reference sequence).

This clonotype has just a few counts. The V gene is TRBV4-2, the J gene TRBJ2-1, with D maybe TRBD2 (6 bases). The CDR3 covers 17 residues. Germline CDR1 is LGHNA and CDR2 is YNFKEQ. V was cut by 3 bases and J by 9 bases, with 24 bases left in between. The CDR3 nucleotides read TGTGCCAGCAGCCATTTGGGGACTGACAGTAACCCCGGTGAGCAGTTCTTC. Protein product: CASSHLGTDSNPGEQFF.

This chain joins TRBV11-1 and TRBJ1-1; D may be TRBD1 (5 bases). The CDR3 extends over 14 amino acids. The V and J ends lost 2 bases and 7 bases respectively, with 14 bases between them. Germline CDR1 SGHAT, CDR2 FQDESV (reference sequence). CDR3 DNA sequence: TGTGCCAGCAGCTTAACCCTAGGGACGGGTGAAGCTTTCTTT. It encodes CASSLTLGTGEAFF.

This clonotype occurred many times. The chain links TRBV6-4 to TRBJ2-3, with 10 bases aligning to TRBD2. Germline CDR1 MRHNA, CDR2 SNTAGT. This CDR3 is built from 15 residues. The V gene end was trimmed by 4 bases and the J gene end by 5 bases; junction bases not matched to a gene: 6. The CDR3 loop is CASSGSSGGQDTQYF. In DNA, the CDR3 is TGTGCCAGCAGTGGATCTAGCGGGGGACAAGATACGCAGTATTTT.

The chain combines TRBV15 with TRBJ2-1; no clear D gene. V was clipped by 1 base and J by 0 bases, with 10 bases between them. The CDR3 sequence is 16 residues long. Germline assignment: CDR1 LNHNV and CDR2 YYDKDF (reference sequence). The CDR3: CATSRGDGSSYNEQFF. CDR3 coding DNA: TGTGCCACCAGCAGAGGCGACGGCAGCTCCTACAATGAGCAGTTCTTC. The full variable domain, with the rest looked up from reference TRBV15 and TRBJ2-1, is DAMVIQNPRYQVTQFGKPVTLSCSQTLNHNVMYWYQQKSSQAPKLLFHYYDKDFNNEADTPDNFQSRRPNTSFCFLDIRSPGLGDTAMYLCATSRGDGSSYNEQFFGPGTRLTVL.

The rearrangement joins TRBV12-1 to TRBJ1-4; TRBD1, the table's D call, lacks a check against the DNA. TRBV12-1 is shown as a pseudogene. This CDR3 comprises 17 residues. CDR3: CASSFVEGTLSNEKLFF. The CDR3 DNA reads TGTGCCAGCAGCTTTGTGGAGGGGACACTGAGTAATGAAAAACTGTTTTTT.

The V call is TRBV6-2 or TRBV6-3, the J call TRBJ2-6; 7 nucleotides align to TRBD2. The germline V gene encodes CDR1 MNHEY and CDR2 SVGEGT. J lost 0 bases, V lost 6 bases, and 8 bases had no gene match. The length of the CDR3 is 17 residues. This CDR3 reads CASRESGAVSGANVLTF. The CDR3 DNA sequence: TGTGCCAGCAGAGAAAGCGGGGCAGTCTCTGGGGCCAACGTCCTGACTTTC.

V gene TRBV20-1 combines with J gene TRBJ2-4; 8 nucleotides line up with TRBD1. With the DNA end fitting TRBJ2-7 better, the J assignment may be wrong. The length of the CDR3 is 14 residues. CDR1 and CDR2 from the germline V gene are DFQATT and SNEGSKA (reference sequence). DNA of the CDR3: TGCAGTGCTAGAAGGGACAGGCTTCCCTACGAGCAGTACTTC. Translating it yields CSARRDRLPYEQYF.